This entry lists 9 T cell receptor beta chains sequenced from one sample in a study of tumor-infiltrating lymphocytes in primary liver carcinoma. Co-extraction of RNA and DNA was performed on about 20-32 mg of unsorted bulk tissue. A primer in the constant region served to generate TCR beta cDNA from 500 to 600 ng of total RNA. Generation of the TCR beta libraries relied on three nested multiplex PCR rounds using slightly modified ARM-PCR. TRBV1-TRBV30 forward primers and a C-beta reverse primer were used in the first two PCR rounds, which each ran for about 9 cycles. TCRdb analysed the multiplex PCR reads with MiXCR anew, one entry per CDR3 protein. The sample records more than 95,000 distinct CDR3 sequences, approximately 80% being singletons. Sequencing used liver tumor tissue from sampling region 3. The sample's subset: tumor region T3, left-lateral pole. Source of these receptors: a man aged 35 to 55 with primary liver carcinoma and hepatitis B virus infection.

CDR3 residues: CARCLQAGVSTDTQYF. The CDR3 DNA follows: TGTGCCAGATGCTTGCAAGCGGGAGTGAGCACAGATACGCAGTATTTT. The chain has TRBV11-2 and TRBJ2-3, with 8 bases identical to TRBD2. Germline loops: CDR1 SGHAT, CDR2 FQNNGV. The CDR3 loop spans 16 amino acids. The trim removed 9 bases at V and 0 bases at J, leaving 11 bases unmatched.

A note on this clonotype: In this CDR3 the conserved last residue, phenylalanine or tryptophan, is missing, so a read error is likely. The genes are TRBV5-5 and TRBJ1-2; 7 bases agree with TRBD1. Germline V gene data show CDR1 as SGHKS and CDR2 as YYEKEE (reference sequence). The CDR3 sequence is 14 residues long. Trimming cost V 7 bases and J 5 bases; bases outside gene matches: 11. The CDR3 sequence: CASGTRQGGYGYTV. CDR3 bases: TGTGCCAGCGGCACTAGACAGGGTGGATATGGCTACACCGTT.

The CDR3 here is CASSLASGWGLYF. In DNA form, the CDR3 reads TGTGCCAGCAGCTTGGCATCAGGGTGGGGGCTGTATTTT. The rearrangement links TRBV5-4 to TRBJ2-3, with D tentatively TRBD1 (6 bases). The germline V and J ends were trimmed by 0 bases and 14 bases, with 16 bases remaining between them. Germline V lookup: CDR1 SGHNT, CDR2 YYREEE (reference sequence). The CDR3 contains 13 residues.

DNA for the CDR3: TGTGCCAGCAGTTTAGCTAAGGGATATAGAAACATTCAGTACTTC. It codes for CASSLAKGYRNIQYF. This chain connects TRBV12-3 or TRBV12-4 to TRBJ2-4, with D hard to call. Trimming left V 0 bases short and J 6 bases short, with 12 bases between. The CDR3 has 15 residues.

Comment on this clonotype: The junction shows a germline mismatch at one end, possibly a read error. This rearrangement joins TRBV12-3 or TRBV12-4 to TRBJ1-6, with 9 nucleotides matching TRBD1. There are 15 residues in the CDR3. The CDR3 spells CASSRTGELNSLLYF. Here the CDR3 DNA reads TGTGCCAGCAGTCGGACAGGGGAGTTAAATTCACTCCTCTACTTT.

This clonotype was seen repeatedly, ten times or more. The chain employs TRBV5-1 and TRBJ2-1, with D unresolved. Germline V gives CDR1 SGHRS, CDR2 YFSETQ. The V gene lost 2 bases and the J gene lost 4 bases, with 7 bases spanning the gap. The CDR3 is made up of 13 amino acids. DNA of the CDR3: TGCGCCAGCAGCTTCCCCCAGTACAATGAGCAGTTCTTC. Translation gives CASSFPQYNEQFF.

The V and J genes are TRBV6-4 and TRBJ1-1, with D perhaps matching TRBD1 (6 bases). The germline V gene encodes CDR1 MRHNA and CDR2 SNTAGT. The CDR3 is 16 amino acids. V shed 5 bases and J shed 7 bases, with 23 bases lying between them. The CDR3 DNA follows: TGTGCCAGCAGTCCGGGGGGGGGCCGGTCGGACGTTGAAGCTTTCTTT. It yields the protein CASSPGGGRSDVEAFF.

A note on this clonotype: A clone one base away is much larger, so this may be a read error. The chain links TRBV6-5 to TRBJ2-2; D might be TRBD1 or TRBD2, each matching 5 bases. This CDR3 spans 15 amino acids. Germline CDR1 reads MNHEY; CDR2 reads SVGAGI. CDR3 in DNA: TGTGCCAGCAGTTACCGGAGGCTGGGGACCGGGGAGCTGTCTTTT. Protein sequence: CASSYRRLGTGELSF.

The J gene is TRBJ2-6, the V gene TRBV11-2; D unresolved. Germline V gene lookup returns CDR1 SGHAT and CDR2 FQNNGV. The CDR3 contains 15 residues. CDR3 in DNA: TGTGCTACCCAACGGCCGCGCTGTGGGGCCAACGTCCTGACTTTC. Translation: CATQRPRCGANVLTF.